One and the same sample provided the 20 T cell receptor beta chains below, sequenced in a study of cytomegalovirus exposure and HLA in healthy donors. With 60 Vbeta and 13 Jbeta primers, the PCR was carried out. TCRdb keeps only in-frame clones here, not all; method: immunoSEQ multiplex PCR. The table lists roughly 100,000 clones, more than 65% of them singletons. Material: PBMCs. The receptors here all came from a woman aged 50 to 60 in good health and CMV-seropositive.

V is TRBV4-2 and J is TRBJ1-1; 8 bases agree with TRBD1. This CDR3 has 15 amino acids. Germline CDR1 is LGHNA and CDR2 is YNFKEQ. Germline trimming cut 4 bases from V and 6 bases from J; bases unmatched to any gene: 10. CDR3 sequence (DNA): TGTGCCAGCAGCCGACGCGCGGACAGGGCGGCTGAAGCTTTCTTT. It encodes CASSRRADRAAEAFF.

This chain uses TRBV25-1 with TRBJ2-7; TRBD1 matches 9 bases. The CDR3 covers 15 residues. Germline assignment: CDR1 MGHDK and CDR2 SYGVNS. With 3 bases clipped from V and 8 bases from J, the junction kept 11 bases outside the gene matches. Here the CDR3 reads CASSEPGTGISKQYF. CDR3 nucleotides: TGTGCCAGCAGTGAGCCCGGGACAGGGATTTCGAAGCAGTACTTC.

V is TRBV4-1 and J is TRBJ2-5, with TRBD2 matching over 7 bases. The J call may be incorrect, as the DNA end agrees better with TRBJ2-7. Germline values: CDR1 MGHRA, CDR2 YSYEKL. The CDR3 is 14 amino acids. CDR3 sequence: CASSQIGLAYEQYF. In nucleotides, the CDR3 is TGCGCCAGCAGCCAAATAGGACTAGCCTACGAGCAGTACTTC.

This clone appeared a single time. This chain uses TRBV7-9 with TRBJ2-3, with D unresolved. The CDR3 extends over 13 amino acids. Germline V CDR1 and CDR2: SEHNR, FQNEAQ (reference sequence). Deletions cut 1 base from V and 7 bases from J, with 9 bases between. CDR3 sequence: CASSLGYSNTQYF. DNA of the CDR3: TGTGCCAGCAGCTTAGGGTACTCAAATACGCAGTATTTT.

The chain carries TRBV7-6 and TRBJ2-7; possibly TRBD1 for D (6 bases). V shed 2 bases and J shed 2 bases, with 13 bases lying between them. Germline CDR1 and CDR2: SGHVS and FNYEAQ. The CDR3 sequence is 15 residues long. CDR3 DNA: TGTGCCAGCAGCTTATTTGGGACACCGACCTACGAGCAGTACTTC. This gives the protein CASSLFGTPTYEQYF.

The rearrangement joins TRBV28 to TRBJ2-5; TRBD1 matches at 9 bases. TRBJ2-7 explains the end of the DNA better; the J call may be wrong. The germline V gene has CDR1 MDHEN and CDR2 SYDVKM. CDR3 length: 14 residues. This CDR3 is CASSLVQGASEQYF. CDR3 in DNA: TGTGCCAGCAGTTTGGTACAGGGGGCAAGCGAGCAGTACTTC.

This clone was seen a few times. The gene calls are TRBV4-1 and TRBJ2-7, with a tentative D call TRBD2 (6 bases). Trimming left V 3 bases short and J 4 bases short, with 16 bases between. This CDR3 contains 15 residues. Germline CDR1 reads MGHRA; CDR2 reads YSYEKL. CDR3 sequence reads: CASSQYWGGAYEQYF. DNA of the CDR3: TGCGCCAGCAGCCAGTATTGGGGAGGAGCGTACGAGCAGTACTTC.

The rearrangement links TRBV7-6 to TRBJ2-3, with 7 bases that match TRBD2. V lost 1 base, J lost 3 bases, and 7 bases stayed unmatched. Germline CDR1 and CDR2: SGHVS and FNYEAQ. The CDR3 has 16 residues. CDR3 DNA sequence: TGTGCCAGCAGCTTAGGCGTGGGGGGGAATACAGATACGCAGTATTTT. It specifies CASSLGVGGNTDTQYF.

This clone was detected once. V is TRBV7-2 and J is TRBJ1-6, with 8 bases matching TRBD1. This CDR3 is 16 amino acids long. The V and J ends lost 5 bases and 6 bases, in that order; junction bases with no gene match: 9. The V gene's germline CDR1 is SGHTA and CDR2 FQGNSA. In DNA, the CDR3 is TGTGCCAGCAGCACTACCTGGGACAGGATTAATTCACCCCTCCACTTT. Translation: CASSTTWDRINSPLHF. Supplemented by reference TRBV7-2 and TRBJ1-6, the full variable domain reads GAGVSQSPSNKVTEKGKDVELRCDPISGHTALYWYRQSLGQGLEFLIYFQGNSAPDKSGLPSDRFSAERTGGSVSTLTIQRTQQEDSAVYLCASSTTWDRINSPLHFGNGTRLTVT.

The CDR3 nucleotides are TGTGCCAGCAGCCCGGGGGTGTCAACTAATGAAAAACTGTTTTTT. Its translation: CASSPGVSTNEKLFF. The chain is built from TRBV7-6 and TRBJ1-4; D is possibly TRBD1 (5 bases). Looked up from germline, CDR1 is SGHVS and CDR2 is FNYEAQ. V lost 5 bases and J lost 0, with 10 bases in between. The CDR3 totals 15 residues. The full variable domain, in which reference TRBV7-6 and TRBJ1-4 provide the parts outside the CDR3, is GAGVSQSPRYKVTKRGQDVALRCDPISGHVSLYWYRQALGQGPEFLTYFNYEAQQDKSGLPNDRFSAERPEGSISTLTIQRTEQRDSAMYRCASSPGVSTNEKLFFGSGTQLSVL.

This clone counts as medium-sized. This sequence joins TRBV9 and TRBJ1-3; 9 bases line up with TRBD1. J was trimmed by 8 bases and V by 3 bases; bases with no gene match: 9. The CDR3 covers 15 residues. Germline V gene data show CDR1 as SGDLS and CDR2 as YYNGEE. Here the CDR3 reads CASSGPGQGIHTIYF. The CDR3 DNA sequence: TGTGCCAGCAGCGGACCGGGACAGGGTATACACACCATATATTTT.

This rearrangement joins TRBV9 to TRBJ1-5, with D possibly matching TRBD1 (6 bases). The germline V and J ends were trimmed by 0 bases and 4 bases, with 11 bases remaining between them. Germline V CDR1 and CDR2: SGDLS, YYNGEE. CDR3 length equals 15 residues. In nucleotides, the CDR3 is TGTGCCAGCAGCGTAGCAGGGGCCCAGAATCAGCCCCAGCATTTT. Translated: CASSVAGAQNQPQHF.

The chain links TRBV19 to TRBJ1-1; weak D call: TRBD1 (5 bases). Per the germline V gene, CDR1 is LNHDA and CDR2 is SQIVND (reference sequence). The CDR3 has 14 amino acids. Between the trimmed V and J ends, which lost 4 bases and 1 base, there was a span of 10 bases. CDR3 residues: CASSTGLRNTEAFF. CDR3 nucleotides: TGTGCCAGTAGTACAGGGCTTAGGAACACTGAAGCTTTCTTT.

J is TRBJ2-6 and V is TRBV7-2; 9 bases line up with TRBD1. Unmatched junction bases numbered 2, after V lost 6 bases and J lost 2 bases. Germline CDR1 SGHTA, CDR2 FQGNSA. The CDR3 is 15 amino acids. This CDR3 reads CASRTGGAGANVLTF. The DNA for the CDR3 is TGTGCCAGCAGAACAGGGGGCGCTGGGGCCAACGTCCTGACTTTC.

The chain joins TRBV27 to TRBJ2-2; 9 bases align to TRBD2. The CDR3 has 15 amino acids. Germline CDR1 is MNHEY and CDR2 is SMNVEV (reference sequence). The ends lost 6 bases at V and 1 base at J; junction bases unmatched: 3. CDR3 sequence: CASRGLALNTGELFF. The CDR3 DNA reads as TGTGCCAGCAGAGGACTAGCGCTGAACACCGGGGAGCTGTTTTTT.

This clone turned up a few times. The rearrangement uses TRBV29-1 and TRBJ2-3; 8 positions match TRBD2. The CDR3 consists of 15 residues. J was trimmed by 0 bases and V by 7 bases; bases with no gene match: 9. Germline assignment: CDR1 SQVTM and CDR2 ANQGSEA. This CDR3 reads CSAPSSGLSTDTQYF. CDR3 nucleotides: TGCAGCGCCCCATCTAGCGGGCTAAGCACAGATACGCAGTATTTT.

The chain has TRBV5-1 and TRBJ1-2; TRBD1 aligns across 10 bases. Looked up from germline, CDR1 is SGHRS and CDR2 is YFSETQ. The CDR3 consists of 16 residues. J gave up 4 bases and V 0 bases, and 6 bases lay outside the gene matches. The CDR3 sequence is CASSLGQGAIVYGYTF. CDR3 coding DNA: TGCGCCAGCAGCTTGGGACAGGGGGCGATAGTCTATGGCTACACCTTC.

The rearrangement uses TRBV9 and TRBJ1-1; D might be TRBD1 (6 bases). The CDR3 extends over 16 amino acids. In germline, CDR1 is SGDLS, CDR2 YYNGEE. The V end lost 0 bases, the J end lost 1 base, and 13 bases lay between the germline ends. The CDR3 region is CASSVADRLGNTEAFF. For the CDR3, the DNA is TGTGCCAGCAGCGTAGCCGACAGGCTAGGGAACACTGAAGCTTTCTTT.

The J gene is TRBJ2-1, the V gene TRBV2, with no clear D. In germline, CDR1 is SNHLY, CDR2 FYNNEI. V gave up 6 bases and J gave up 8 bases, with 8 bases separating them. The CDR3 sequence is 11 residues long. CDR3 residues: CASSPTDEQFF. The CDR3 DNA reads TGTGCCAGCAGCCCAACAGATGAGCAGTTCTTC.

The chain combines TRBV5-1 with TRBJ1-4; no firm D call. CDR1 SGHRS and CDR2 YFSETQ come from the germline V gene. Trimming shortened V by 4 bases and J by 5 bases, and 15 bases separated the two germline ends. CDR3 length: 15 amino acids. DNA of the CDR3: TGCGCCAGCAGCAGATTTTTACTAGGCAATGAAAAACTGTTTTTT. Amino acid sequence: CASSRFLLGNEKLFF.